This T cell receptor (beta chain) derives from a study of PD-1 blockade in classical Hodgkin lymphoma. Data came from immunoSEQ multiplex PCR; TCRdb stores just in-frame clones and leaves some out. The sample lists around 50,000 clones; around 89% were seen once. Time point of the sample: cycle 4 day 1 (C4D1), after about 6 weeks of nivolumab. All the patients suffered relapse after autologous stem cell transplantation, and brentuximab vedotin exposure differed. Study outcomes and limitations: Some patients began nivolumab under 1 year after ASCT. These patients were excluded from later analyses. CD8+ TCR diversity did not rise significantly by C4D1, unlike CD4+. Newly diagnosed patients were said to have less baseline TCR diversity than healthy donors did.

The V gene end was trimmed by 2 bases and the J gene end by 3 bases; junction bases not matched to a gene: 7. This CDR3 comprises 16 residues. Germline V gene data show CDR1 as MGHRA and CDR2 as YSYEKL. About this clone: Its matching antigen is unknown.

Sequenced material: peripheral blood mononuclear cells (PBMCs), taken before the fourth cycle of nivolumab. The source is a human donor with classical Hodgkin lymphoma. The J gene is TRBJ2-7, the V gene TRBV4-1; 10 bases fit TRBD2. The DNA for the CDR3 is TGCGCCAGCAGCCAAACCGCCCCTAGCGGGAGCTACGAGCAGTACTTC. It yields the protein CASSQTAPSGSYEQYF.